The next 2 T cell receptor beta chains were all read from a single sample in a study of Graves' ophthalmopathy and Graves' hyperthyroidism. The authors amplified TCR beta CDR3 regions, and they did so from RNA transcripts for repertoire sequencing. HTBI primers served in a first-round RT-PCR, which a second-round multiplex PCR followed. MiXCR, applied by TCRdb to the multiplex PCR reads, yields one record per CDR3 protein. The data hold hundreds of thousands of distinct CDR3 sequences, with about two fifths observed a single time. Material: peripheral blood. All receptors come from an adult man with Graves' ophthalmopathy.

Only a few counts were recorded for this clonotype. The rearrangement links TRBV12-3 or TRBV12-4 to TRBJ1-2, with 7 bases lining up with TRBD1. V was clipped by 5 bases and J by 2 bases; unmatched bases: 8. CDR3 length: 15 residues. DNA of the CDR3: TGTGCCAGCAGTACCCCGGCGGGACAGAACTATGGCTACACCTTC. It translates to CASSTPAGQNYGYTF.

Notes on this clonotype: A much larger clone lies a single base off, so this may be a read error. The J gene is TRBJ1-1, the V gene TRBV20-1; D remains unclear. The CDR3 is 14 residues long. The germline V gene encodes CDR1 DFQATT and CDR2 SNEGSKA (reference sequence). The CDR3 region is CSARDWRRKTEALF. CDR3 bases: TGCAGTGCTAGAGATTGGAGGAGAAAGACGGAAGCTCTCTTT.